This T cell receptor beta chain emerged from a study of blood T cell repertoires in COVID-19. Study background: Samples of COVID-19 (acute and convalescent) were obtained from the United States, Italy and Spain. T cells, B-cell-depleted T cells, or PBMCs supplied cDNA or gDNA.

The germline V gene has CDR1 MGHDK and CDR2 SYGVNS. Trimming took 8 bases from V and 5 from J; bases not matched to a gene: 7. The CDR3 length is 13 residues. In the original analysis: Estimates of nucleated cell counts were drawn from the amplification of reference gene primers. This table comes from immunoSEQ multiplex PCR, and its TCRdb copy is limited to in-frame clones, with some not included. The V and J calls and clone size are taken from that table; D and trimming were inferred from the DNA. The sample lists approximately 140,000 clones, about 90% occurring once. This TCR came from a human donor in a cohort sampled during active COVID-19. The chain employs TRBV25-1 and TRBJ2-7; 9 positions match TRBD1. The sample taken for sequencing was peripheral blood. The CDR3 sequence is CASFGDRADEQYF. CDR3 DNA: TGTGCCAGCTTCGGGGACAGGGCCGACGAGCAGTACTTC.